The clone carrying this T cell receptor (beta chain) was recorded many times. Its antigen is unknown. Generation of TCR beta libraries employed quantitative 5'-RACE incorporating molecular barcodes. TCRdb re-analysed the 5' RACE reads in MiXCR, keeping a single row per CDR3 protein. The data show fewer than 350,000 distinct CDR3 sequences, with 11% seen just once and around 8.4% held by the top ten. The record originates from a study of CD8 T cells in ankylosing spondylitis. Study observations and caveats: Reported data indicate significant enrichment of disease-linked clones within matched ankylosing spondylitis synovial fluid. A CD8+ phenotype characterized the disease-linked clones, which were relatively rare in peripheral blood.

The germline V gene has CDR1 MNHEY and CDR2 SMNVEV (reference sequence). V shed 7 bases and J shed 0 bases, with 0 bases lying between them. The CDR3 runs 10 residues. This receptor was taken from a female donor with ankylosing spondylitis or in good health (not recorded which). Specimen: blood, either unsorted or a sorted T cell fraction (not recorded which). The chain combines TRBV27 with TRBJ1-1; D unclear. The CDR3 reads CASMNTEAFF. In DNA form, the CDR3 reads TGTGCCAGCATGAACACTGAAGCTTTCTTT.